The 19 T cell receptor beta chains in this list originate from one sample, sequenced in a study of shared clonotypes between healthy human individuals. This table comes from immunoSEQ multiplex PCR, and its TCRdb copy is limited to in-frame clones, with some not included. Here the sample spans around 2,000,000 clones, about 94% being singletons. Only CD45RO-negative cells positively selected for CCR7 counted as naive CD8 cells, so terminally differentiated effector memory CD45RA+ cells were excluded. What was sequenced was naive CD8+ T cells sorted from blood. These receptors came from a man aged 18 to 29 in good health.

The V and J genes are TRBV4-1 and TRBJ1-1; TRBD1 aligns across 10 bases. Germline loops: CDR1 MGHRA, CDR2 YSYEKL. Trimming took 3 bases from V and 3 from J; bases not matched to a gene: 4. The CDR3 covers 15 residues. The DNA of the CDR3 is TGCGCCAGCAGCCACAGGACAGGGGGGGACACTGAAGCTTTCTTT. Residues: CASSHRTGGDTEAFF.

The J gene is TRBJ2-5, the V gene TRBV27; D call uncertain. Germline CDR1 and CDR2: MNHEY and SMNVEV (reference sequence). Trimming removed 1 base at V and 9 bases at J, with 15 bases between. The CDR3 contains 14 residues. CDR3: CASSLYGPVQAQYF. The CDR3, as DNA: TGTGCCAGCAGTTTATATGGTCCGGTCCAGGCCCAGTACTTC.

The chain employs TRBV4-3 and TRBJ2-7, with TRBD2 matching 10 bases. V lost 0 bases and J lost 4; bases outside the gene matches: 6. From germline, CDR1 is LGHNA and CDR2 YSLEER. The CDR3 consists of 16 residues. In nucleotides, the CDR3 is TGCGCCAGCAGCCAAGACGCGCCTAGCGGGAGTTACGAGCAGTACTTC. It is translated as CASSQDAPSGSYEQYF.

As DNA, the CDR3 is TGTGCCAGCAGTTACGGGGCAGGGCCCGGGGAGCTGTTTTTT. Residues: CASSYGAGPGELFF. V usage is TRBV6-5 and J usage is TRBJ2-2; weak D call: TRBD1 (5 bases). The germline V and J ends were trimmed by 2 bases and 6 bases, with 10 bases remaining between them. CDR3 length: 14 amino acids. The germline gives CDR1 MNHEY, CDR2 SVGAGI.

This clone was seen only once. The V call is TRBV13, the J call TRBJ1-2; no firm D call. Trimming removed 3 bases at V and 6 bases at J, with 14 bases between. The CDR3 covers 14 residues. Germline V gene sequence: CDR1 PRHDT, CDR2 FYEKMQ (reference sequence). The CDR3 bases are TGTGCCAGCAGCTTTCTGTTGGGTGGGGATGGCTACACCTTC. Its translation: CASSFLLGGDGYTF.

The J gene is TRBJ2-5, the V gene TRBV7-9, with D perhaps being TRBD1 or TRBD2 (7 bases each). Germline V gives CDR1 SEHNR, CDR2 FQNEAQ (reference sequence). Trimming stripped 3 bases from V and 11 bases from J, with 13 bases between. This CDR3 is built from 12 residues. This chain's CDR3 is CASSFPGGEQYF. In nucleotides, the CDR3 is TGTGCCAGCAGCTTCCCAGGGGGGGAGCAGTACTTC.

The chain employs TRBV4-3 and TRBJ2-2; D call uncertain. The CDR3 length is 15 residues. CDR1 LGHNA and CDR2 YSLEER come from the germline V gene. V dropped 0 bases and J dropped 2 bases, with 7 bases sitting between them. The CDR3 spells CASSQDFSNTGELFF. The CDR3 DNA reads as TGCGCCAGCAGCCAAGATTTCTCTAACACCGGGGAGCTGTTTTTT.

The chain couples TRBV29-1 to TRBJ2-3; no reliable D call. CDR3 length equals 14 residues. The V gene's germline CDR1 is SQVTM and CDR2 ANQGSEA. The V and J ends lost 7 bases and 0 bases respectively, with 14 bases between them. The CDR3 coding sequence is TGCAGCGCCCAGCCGACGGTTAGCACAGATACGCAGTATTTT. Its translation is CSAQPTVSTDTQYF.

As regards this clone: Other DNA variants within this sample encode the same CDR3. The chain uses TRBV27 and TRBJ2-7; TRBD2 agrees at 8 bases. CDR3 length: 14 amino acids. The germline V gene has CDR1 MNHEY and CDR2 SMNVEV (reference sequence). V dropped 3 bases and J dropped 2; count of bases not matched to a gene: 3. The CDR3 sequence: CASSFRGGTYEQYF. The CDR3 DNA reads TGTGCCAGCAGTTTCCGGGGGGGGACCTACGAGCAGTACTTC.

The V call is TRBV21-1, the J call TRBJ2-7; the D call of TRBD2 is as the table states it, not checked on the DNA. TRBV21-1 has pseudogene status. The CDR3 spans 19 residues. DNA for the CDR3: TGTGCCAGCAGCAAAGACGAGCGGGGGGCACCCCATAATTCTTACGAGCAGTACTTC. It codes for CASSKDERGAPHNSYEQYF.

The chain is built from TRBV7-9 and TRBJ1-2; 11 nucleotides line up with TRBD1. CDR1 SEHNR and CDR2 FQNEAQ come from the germline V gene (reference sequence). V lost 3 bases, J lost 5 bases, and 5 bases stayed unmatched. The CDR3 is 15 residues long. CDR3 residues: CASSFGTGGIYGYTF. The CDR3 DNA is TGTGCCAGCAGCTTTGGGACAGGGGGGATTTATGGCTACACCTTC.

A remark on this clone: Compared with germline, one end of the junction differs, possibly owing to a read error. The chain employs TRBV7-9 and TRBJ2-4, with TRBD2 matching 7 bases. This CDR3 has 12 residues. The V gene's germline CDR1 is SEHNR and CDR2 FQNEAQ (reference sequence). The CDR3 DNA sequence: TGTGCCAGCAGCCCCCCGGTGGCGGGAGTATTCTTC. It is translated as CASSPPVAGVFF.

The rearrangement links TRBV4-1 to TRBJ2-7; 7 nucleotides line up with TRBD2. CDR3 length equals 16 residues. J was trimmed by 2 bases and V by 0 bases; bases with no gene match: 7. Germline V CDR1 and CDR2: MGHRA, YSYEKL. The CDR3 spells CASSQDIAGIPYEQYF. The CDR3 DNA follows: TGCGCCAGCAGCCAAGATATAGCGGGTATTCCCTACGAGCAGTACTTC.

The chain carries TRBV11-2 and TRBJ2-3; 7 bases are shared with TRBD1. Germline V gives CDR1 SGHAT, CDR2 FQNNGV. V shed 6 bases, J shed 1 base, and the junction held 10 bases outside the gene matches. The CDR3 sequence is 16 residues long. CDR3 residues: CASSWDSGQRTDTQYF. The CDR3 region has the DNA TGTGCCAGCAGTTGGGATTCGGGACAGCGCACAGATACGCAGTATTTT.

This clone was observed once. The J gene is TRBJ2-7, the V gene TRBV10-2; D remains unclear. V lost 6 bases, J lost 5 bases, and 8 bases lay in between. Germline V lookup: CDR1 WSHSY, CDR2 SAAADI. This CDR3 region has 11 residues. The CDR3 sequence: CASSLSNEQYF. Written as DNA, the CDR3 is TGCGCCAGCAGCCTCTCTAACGAGCAGTACTTC.

The rearrangement joins TRBV5-1 to TRBJ1-2; D perhaps matches TRBD1 (5 bases). The ends were cut back, 1 base at V and 0 bases at J, with 22 bases in the middle. Germline assignment: CDR1 SGHRS and CDR2 YFSETQ. The length of the CDR3 is 19 residues. The CDR3, as DNA: TGCGCCAGCAGCTTGTACGGCCCCGGGACGGCCTATTCTAACTATGGCTACACCTTC. Translated: CASSLYGPGTAYSNYGYTF.

This clone was picked up one time. The V and J genes are TRBV27 and TRBJ1-2, with D tentatively TRBD1 (5 bases). The germline V gene has CDR1 MNHEY and CDR2 SMNVEV (reference sequence). With 8 bases removed from V and 4 bases from J, the gap between germline ends came to 14 bases. This CDR3 comprises 13 residues. This chain's CDR3 is CASGSGFGYGYTF. The CDR3 nucleotides are TGTGCCAGCGGATCAGGGTTCGGCTATGGCTACACCTTC.

The count of this clone is one. This sequence joins TRBV27 and TRBJ2-1; unclear D gene. The CDR3 length is 14 residues. Germline V lookup: CDR1 MNHEY, CDR2 SMNVEV (reference sequence). The V and J ends lost 5 bases and 8 bases respectively, with 16 bases between them. Here the CDR3 reads CASSTVRDAHEQFF. CDR3 DNA: TGTGCCAGCAGTACTGTGCGAGACGCCCATGAGCAGTTCTTC.

V and J are TRBV13 and TRBJ2-2; D ambiguous. The CDR3 is 18 amino acids. Germline values: CDR1 PRHDT, CDR2 FYEKMQ (reference sequence). Trimming cost V 2 bases and J 0 bases, with 16 bases left between them. As DNA, the CDR3 is TGTGCCAGCAGCTTATCCCTTGTGAGTAGTTCGAACACCGGGGAGCTGTTTTTT. It yields the protein CASSLSLVSSSNTGELFF.